This entry describes one TCR beta chain. Reprocessing the 5' RACE reads, TCRdb reports a single entry for every CDR3 protein and omits DNA. The listing records some 400,000 distinct CDR3 sequences. This record comes from a study of monozygotic twins with inflammatory bowel disease. The CDR3 totals 18 residues. Per germline, CDR1 SQVTM and CDR2 ANQGSEA. The chain employs TRBV29-1 and TRBJ2-1; TCRdb reports TRBD2, a call that lacks DNA to check it against. The clonotype originates from a human donor with ulcerative colitis or Crohn's disease, or a healthy co-twin of an affected twin (not recorded which). Sequenced material: blood. The CDR3 reads CSVADSASGSPSYNEQFF.